This TCR beta chain appears in the sequencing data of a study of T cell responses to AZD1222 COVID-19 vaccine. Concerning this clone itself: Its matching antigen is unknown.

The data were produced by immunoSEQ multiplex PCR, yet TCRdb's version contains in-frame clones alone and is incomplete. The sample lists about 180,000 clones, around 89% occurring once. General study findings and limits: Spike-specific TCR breadth and depth rose after two AZD1222 doses. Repertoires in all cases were sampled only once the peak T cell response had passed. There were mostly white British donors and more females than males, and clonal diversity was possibly underestimated.

From germline, CDR1 is LNHDA and CDR2 SQIVND (reference sequence). V lost 5 bases to trimming and J lost 3 bases, with 11 bases between them. The CDR3 runs to 13 residues. This rearrangement joins TRBV19 to TRBJ2-7; D is possibly TRBD1 (5 bases). This TCR was recovered from an adult who received the MenACWY meningococcal vaccine as a control. The sequencing here drew on peripheral blood, taken 28 days after the second dose of the MenACWY control vaccine. For the CDR3, the DNA is TGTGCCAGTAGTGTAGGGGTTGTCTACGAGCAGTACTTC. Translation gives CASSVGVVYEQYF.